This T cell receptor delta chain was retrieved from a study of Vδ1+ human thymocytes. Study-wide findings and caveats: In the thymus, TRG and TRD repertoires looked highly polyclonal with Gaussian CDR3 lengths.

The template was reverse-transcribed extracted RNA. CDR3 amplicons came from multiplex PCR with pooled V-gene forward and constant-region reverse primers. TCRdb re-processed the multiplex PCR reads using CATT. The data contain roughly 76,000 delta-chain clones, around 35% of them singletons. The sorted cells were CD3+ Vdelta1+ Vdelta2- thymocytes from alphabeta-depleted thymus. Sorted Vdelta1+ thymocytes were roughly 97% to 99.6% pure. Germline V CDR1 and CDR2: TSWWSYY, QGS. The CDR3 runs 21 residues. Germline trimming cut 5 bases from V and 1 base from J; bases unmatched to any gene: 22. On this clone: The antigen is undetermined.

The sequence was obtained from a boy under two years old who had congenital heart surgery. V and J are TRDV1 and TRDJ1; 10 bases match TRDD3. Sequencing was done on a sample of Vdelta1+ gamma-delta thymocytes from the thymus. Subset described: FACS-sorted CD3+ TCRalphabeta- TCRVdelta1+ TCRVdelta2- thymocytes. CDR3: CALGFVPPYIGGYWVTDKLIF. CDR3 coding DNA: TGTGCTCTTGGGTTTGTTCCTCCTTACATTGGGGGATACTGGGTCACCGATAAACTCATCTTT.